Given below is one TCR beta chain in context. The sample originates from a study of control samples from healthy donors and cancer patients. Sequencing was performed with immunoSEQ multiplex PCR; in TCRdb, only in-frame clones are kept and a portion is missing. Found here are about 410,000 clones, approximately 90% of them singletons; the top ten hold over 5.5%. Germline V gives CDR1 SGHDT, CDR2 YYEEEE. CDR3 length: 15 amino acids. The germline V and J ends were trimmed by 3 bases and 0 bases, with 10 bases remaining between them. The chain combines TRBV5-6 with TRBJ1-5, with D tentatively TRBD1 (5 bases). What was sequenced was PBMCs. This TCR was sampled from a man aged 35-49 years with head and neck cancer. The CDR3 region has the DNA TGTGCCAGCAGCTGGCGGGGGTTTAGCAATCAGCCCCAGCATTTT. The encoded protein is CASSWRGFSNQPQHF.